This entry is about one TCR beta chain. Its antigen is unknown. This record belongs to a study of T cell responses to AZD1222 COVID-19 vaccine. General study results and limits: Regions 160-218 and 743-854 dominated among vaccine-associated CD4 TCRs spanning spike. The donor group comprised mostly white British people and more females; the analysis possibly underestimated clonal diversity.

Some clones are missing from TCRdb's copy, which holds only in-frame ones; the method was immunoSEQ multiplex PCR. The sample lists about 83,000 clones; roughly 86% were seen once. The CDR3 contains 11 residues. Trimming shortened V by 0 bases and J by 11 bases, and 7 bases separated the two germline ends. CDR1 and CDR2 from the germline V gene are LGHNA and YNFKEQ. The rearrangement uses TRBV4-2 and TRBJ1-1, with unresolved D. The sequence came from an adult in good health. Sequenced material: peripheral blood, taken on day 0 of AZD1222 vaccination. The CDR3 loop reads CASSQDRGAFF. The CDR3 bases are TGTGCCAGCAGCCAAGATCGTGGGGCTTTCTTT.